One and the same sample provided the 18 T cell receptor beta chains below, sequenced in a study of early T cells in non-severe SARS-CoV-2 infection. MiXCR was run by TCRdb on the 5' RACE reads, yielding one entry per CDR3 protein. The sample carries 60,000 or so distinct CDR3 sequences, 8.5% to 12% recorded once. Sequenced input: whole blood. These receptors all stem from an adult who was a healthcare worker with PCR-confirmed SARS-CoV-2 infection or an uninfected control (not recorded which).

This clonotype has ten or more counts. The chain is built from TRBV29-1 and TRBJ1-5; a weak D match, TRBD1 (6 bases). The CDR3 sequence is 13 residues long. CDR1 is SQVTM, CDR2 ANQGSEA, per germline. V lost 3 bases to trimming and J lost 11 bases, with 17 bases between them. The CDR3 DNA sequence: TGCAGCGTTGACGGGCCAGGGGCTGGTTCCCAGCATTTT. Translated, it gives CSVDGPGAGSQHF.

CDR3 residues: CSARGGDWEQYF. The CDR3 DNA sequence: TGCAGCGCACGAGGGGGCGATTGGGAGCAGTACTTC. The chain is built from TRBV20-1 and TRBJ2-7; 7 positions match TRBD1. This CDR3 region has 12 residues. Germline V lookup: CDR1 DFQATT, CDR2 SNEGSKA (reference sequence).

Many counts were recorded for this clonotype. The CDR3: CASSLAGTIDTQYF. The DNA of the CDR3 is TGCGCCAGCAGCTTGGCCGGGACGATAGATACGCAGTATTTT. The rearrangement uses TRBV5-1 and TRBJ2-3; D possibly uses TRBD1 or TRBD2 (5 bases each). Trimming removed 0 bases at V and 5 bases at J, with 10 bases between. The CDR3 extends over 14 amino acids. The germline V gene encodes CDR1 SGHRS and CDR2 YFSETQ. Variable domain in full (rest from reference TRBV5-1 and TRBJ2-3): KAGVTQTPRYLIKTRGQQVTLSCSPISGHRSVSWYQQTPGQGLQFLFEYFSETQRNKGNFPGRFSGRQFSNSRSEMNVSTLELGDSALYLCASSLAGTIDTQYFGPGTRLTVL.

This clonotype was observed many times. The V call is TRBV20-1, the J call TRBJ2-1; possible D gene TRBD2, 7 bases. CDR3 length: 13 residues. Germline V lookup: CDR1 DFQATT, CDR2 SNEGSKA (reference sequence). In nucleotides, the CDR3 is TGCAGCCGGTCGGGGGGCATCTACAATGAGCAGTTCTTC. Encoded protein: CSRSGGIYNEQFF.

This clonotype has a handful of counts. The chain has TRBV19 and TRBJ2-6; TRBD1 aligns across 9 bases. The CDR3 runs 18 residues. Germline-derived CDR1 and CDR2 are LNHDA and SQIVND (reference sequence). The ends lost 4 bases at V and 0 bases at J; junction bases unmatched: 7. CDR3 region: CASSTRDRVNSGANVLTF. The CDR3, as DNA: TGTGCCAGTAGTACCCGGGACAGGGTCAACTCTGGGGCCAACGTCCTGACTTTC. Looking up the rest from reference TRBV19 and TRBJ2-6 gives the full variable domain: DGGITQSPKYLFRKEGQNVTLSCEQNLNHDAMYWYRQDPGQGLRLIYYSQIVNDFQKGDIAEGYSVSREKKESFPLTVTSAQKNPTAFYLCASSTRDRVNSGANVLTFGAGSRLTVL.

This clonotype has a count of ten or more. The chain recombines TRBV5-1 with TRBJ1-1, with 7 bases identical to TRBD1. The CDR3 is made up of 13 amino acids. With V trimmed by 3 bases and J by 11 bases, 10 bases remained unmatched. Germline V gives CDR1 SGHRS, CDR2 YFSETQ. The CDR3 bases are TGCGCCAGCAGCTCACTACAGGGGATGGGTGCTTTCTTT. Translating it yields CASSSLQGMGAFF.

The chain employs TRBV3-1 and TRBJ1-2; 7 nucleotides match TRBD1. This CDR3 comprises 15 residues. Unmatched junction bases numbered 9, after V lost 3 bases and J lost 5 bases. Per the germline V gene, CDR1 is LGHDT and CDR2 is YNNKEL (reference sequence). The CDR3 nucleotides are TGTGCCAGCAGCCAGCAGGGGGGACAGCTGTATGGCTACACCTTC. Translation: CASSQQGGQLYGYTF.

The CDR3 here is CSARGQNTYEQYF. As DNA, the CDR3 is TGCAGTGCTAGAGGACAGAATACCTACGAGCAGTACTTC. The chain recombines TRBV20-1 with TRBJ2-7; TRBD1 is a possible D gene (5 bases). The CDR3 is 13 residues long. CDR1 is DFQATT and CDR2 is SNEGSKA in the germline V gene (reference sequence). The germline V and J ends were trimmed by 1 base and 2 bases, with 9 bases remaining between them.

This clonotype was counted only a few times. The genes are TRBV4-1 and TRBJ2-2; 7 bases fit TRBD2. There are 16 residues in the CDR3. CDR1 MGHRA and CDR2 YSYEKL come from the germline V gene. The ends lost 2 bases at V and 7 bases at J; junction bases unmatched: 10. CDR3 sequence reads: CASSQRTRDLVGELFF. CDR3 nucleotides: TGCGCCAGCAGCCAACGGACTAGGGATCTAGTCGGGGAGCTGTTTTTT.

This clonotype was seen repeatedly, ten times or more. Written as DNA, the CDR3 is TGTGCCAGCAGCTTAGGTCAGGGACAGCTAGCCGGCTACACCTTC. This encodes CASSLGQGQLAGYTF. V is TRBV7-9 and J is TRBJ1-2; 7 bases fit TRBD1. The V and J ends lost 1 base and 8 bases, in that order; junction bases with no gene match: 10. CDR1 and CDR2 from the germline V gene are SEHNR and FQNEAQ (reference sequence). The CDR3 sequence is 15 residues long.

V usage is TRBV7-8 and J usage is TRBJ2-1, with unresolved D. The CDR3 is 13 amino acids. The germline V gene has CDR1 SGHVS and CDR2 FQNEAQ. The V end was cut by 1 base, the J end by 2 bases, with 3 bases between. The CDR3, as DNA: TGTGCCAGCAGCTTAGTACCCTACAATGAGCAGTTCTTC. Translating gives CASSLVPYNEQFF.

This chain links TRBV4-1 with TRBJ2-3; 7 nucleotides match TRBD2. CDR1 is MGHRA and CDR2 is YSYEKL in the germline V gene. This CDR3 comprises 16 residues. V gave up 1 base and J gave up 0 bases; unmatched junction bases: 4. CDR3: CASSQAGGPSTDTQYF. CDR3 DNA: TGCGCCAGCAGCCAAGCGGGGGGTCCTAGCACAGATACGCAGTATTTT.

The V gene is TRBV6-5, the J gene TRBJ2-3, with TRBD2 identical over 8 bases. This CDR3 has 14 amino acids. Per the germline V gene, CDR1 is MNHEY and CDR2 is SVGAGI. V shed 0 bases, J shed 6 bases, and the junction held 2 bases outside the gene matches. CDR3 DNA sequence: TGTGCCAGCAGTTACTCTCCGGGGGGGGATACGCAGTATTTT. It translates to CASSYSPGGDTQYF.

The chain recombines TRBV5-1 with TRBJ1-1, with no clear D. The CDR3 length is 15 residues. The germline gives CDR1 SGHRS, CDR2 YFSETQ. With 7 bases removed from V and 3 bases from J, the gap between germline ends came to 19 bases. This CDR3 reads CASSGIGGLDTEAFF. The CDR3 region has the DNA TGCGCCAGCTCAGGTATCGGAGGGCTGGACACTGAAGCTTTCTTT. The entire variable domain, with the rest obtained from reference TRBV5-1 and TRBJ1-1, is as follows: KAGVTQTPRYLIKTRGQQVTLSCSPISGHRSVSWYQQTPGQGLQFLFEYFSETQRNKGNFPGRFSGRQFSNSRSEMNVSTLELGDSALYLCASSGIGGLDTEAFFGQGTRLTVV.

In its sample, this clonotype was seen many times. CDR3 sequence reads: CASRRDRNTEAFF. As DNA, the CDR3 is TGTGCCAGCAGACGGGACAGGAACACTGAAGCTTTCTTT. This chain uses TRBV2 with TRBJ1-1, with TRBD1 matching over 7 bases. The CDR3 is 13 residues long. V dropped 6 bases and J dropped 1; count of bases not matched to a gene: 2. CDR1 is SNHLY and CDR2 is FYNNEI in the germline V gene.

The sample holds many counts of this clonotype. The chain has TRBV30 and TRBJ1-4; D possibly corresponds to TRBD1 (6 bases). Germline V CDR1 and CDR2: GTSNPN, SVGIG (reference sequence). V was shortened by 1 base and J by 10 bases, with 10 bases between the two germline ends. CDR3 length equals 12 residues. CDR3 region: CAWSAPGAKLFF. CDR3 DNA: TGTGCCTGGAGTGCGCCAGGGGCAAAACTGTTTTTT.

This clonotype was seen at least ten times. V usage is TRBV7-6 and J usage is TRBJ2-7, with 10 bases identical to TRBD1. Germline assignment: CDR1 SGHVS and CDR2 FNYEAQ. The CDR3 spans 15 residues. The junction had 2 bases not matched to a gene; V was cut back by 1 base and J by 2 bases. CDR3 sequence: CASSLGGTGAYEQYF. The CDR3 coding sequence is TGTGCCAGCAGCTTAGGCGGGACAGGGGCCTACGAGCAGTACTTC.

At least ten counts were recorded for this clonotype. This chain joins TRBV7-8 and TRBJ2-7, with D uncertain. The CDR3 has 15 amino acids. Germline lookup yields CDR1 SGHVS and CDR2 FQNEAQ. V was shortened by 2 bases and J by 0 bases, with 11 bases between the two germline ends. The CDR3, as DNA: TGTGCCAGCAGCTTAAGCGAAGTAAGCTCCTACGAGCAGTACTTC. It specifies CASSLSEVSSYEQYF.